This entry lists 22 T cell receptor beta chains sequenced from one sample in a study of graft-versus-host responses after intestinal transplantation. Antigen specificity for these receptors is unknown. Data came from immunoSEQ multiplex PCR; TCRdb stores just in-frame clones and leaves some out. The sample yields about 59,000 clones, 85% to 95% seen once. The source material was unstimulated CD4+ T cells sorted from spleen or lymph node cells, sampled before transplant. These receptors were collected from a human donor who was the organ donor for an intestinal transplant.

The V and J genes are TRBV12-5 and TRBJ2-7; perhaps TRBD2 as D (6 bases). Germline V CDR1 and CDR2: LGHNT, FRNRAP. The CDR3 runs 13 residues. Trimming took 7 bases from V and 2 from J, leaving 12 bases between them. As DNA, the CDR3 is TGTGCTAGTGCCTCGGGGGTAGCCTACGAGCAGTACTTC. Its translation is CASASGVAYEQYF.

J is TRBJ2-5 and V is TRBV6-5; D ambiguous. Trimming cost V 5 bases and J 2 bases, with 9 bases left between them. Germline V CDR1 and CDR2: MNHEY, SVGAGI. The length of the CDR3 is 13 residues. CDR3 protein: CASSRTLQETQYF. The CDR3 nucleotides are TGTGCCAGCAGTAGAACGCTGCAAGAGACCCAGTACTTC.

The chain is built from TRBV11-2 and TRBJ1-6; D not certain. The V gene's germline CDR1 is SGHAT and CDR2 FQNNGV. V dropped 2 bases and J dropped 0 bases, with 14 bases sitting between them. The CDR3 runs to 18 residues. CDR3 nucleotides: TGTGCCAGCAGCTTAAGCCCAGACCTGTACTCCTATAATTCACCCCTCCACTTT. This translates into CASSLSPDLYSYNSPLHF.

The sample holds one count of this clone. The V gene is TRBV6-6, the J gene TRBJ1-1, with D unresolved. The germline V gene encodes CDR1 MNHNY and CDR2 SVGAGI (reference sequence). V gave up 7 bases and J gave up 3 bases, with 12 bases separating them. The length of the CDR3 is 13 residues. CDR3 nucleotide sequence: TGTGCCAGCATTAACCGACACCACACTGAAGCTTTCTTT. Translated, it gives CASINRHHTEAFF.

This sequence joins TRBV6-5 and TRBJ1-6, with TRBD1 as a possible D gene (6 bases). The CDR3 covers 13 residues. Germline assignment: CDR1 MNHEY and CDR2 SVGAGI. Trimming took off 4 bases at V and 10 bases at J, with 11 bases between the two ends. The CDR3 is CASSSPRGSPLHF. Here the CDR3 DNA reads TGTGCCAGCAGTTCCCCCAGGGGCTCACCCCTCCACTTT.

The V and J genes are TRBV4-1 and TRBJ2-1, with 8 bases aligning to TRBD2. J was trimmed by 2 bases and V by 6 bases; bases with no gene match: 6. CDR3 length: 15 residues. Germline loops: CDR1 MGHRA, CDR2 YSYEKL. Here the CDR3 reads CASRLLAGPYNEQFF. The CDR3 nucleotides are TGCGCCAGCAGGCTCCTAGCGGGTCCCTACAATGAGCAGTTCTTC.

J is TRBJ2-5 and V is TRBV5-5; TRBD2 agrees at 11 bases. The CDR3 consists of 16 residues. The V and J ends lost 3 bases and 6 bases, in that order; junction bases with no gene match: 10. The germline CDR1 and CDR2 sequences are SGHKS and YYEKEE (reference sequence). The CDR3 sequence: CASSWNVAGGQQTQYF. The CDR3 DNA reads as TGTGCCAGCAGCTGGAACGTAGCGGGGGGGCAGCAGACCCAGTACTTC.

This clone is a singleton in its sample. The genes are TRBV19 and TRBJ2-1, with 8 bases that match TRBD2. V lost 4 bases, J lost 3 bases, and 8 bases stayed unmatched. The CDR3 sequence is 16 residues long. The V gene's germline CDR1 is LNHDA and CDR2 SQIVND (reference sequence). The CDR3 loop is CASSNPGTSYYNEQFF. The CDR3 DNA reads as TGTGCCAGTAGTAATCCCGGGACTAGTTACTACAATGAGCAGTTCTTC.

This rearrangement joins TRBV7-3 to TRBJ2-5, with D uncertain. Trimming took off 3 bases at V and 5 bases at J, with 10 bases between the two ends. The CDR3 is 13 amino acids. In germline, CDR1 is SGHTA, CDR2 FQGTGA. The CDR3 loop reads CASSLRIGETQYF. The CDR3 bases are TGTGCCAGCAGCTTGCGGATTGGGGAGACCCAGTACTTC.

The chain uses TRBV7-3 and TRBJ2-2; D unclear. The germline V gene encodes CDR1 SGHTA and CDR2 FQGTGA. V gave up 4 bases and J gave up 3 bases, with 3 bases separating them. The CDR3 is 12 amino acids. The CDR3 region has the DNA TGTGCCAGCAGCTCCCACACCGGGGAGCTGTTTTTT. It is translated as CASSSHTGELFF. Full variable domain (outside the CDR3, taken from reference TRBV7-3 and TRBJ2-2): GAGVSQTPSNKVTEKGKYVELRCDPISGHTALYWYRQSLGQGPEFLIYFQGTGAADDSGLPNDRFFAVRPEGSVSTLKIQRTERGDSAVYLCASSSHTGELFFGEGSRLTVL.

The chain recombines TRBV12-5 with TRBJ2-3; 14 bases are a match to TRBD2. The CDR3 length is 16 residues. The V gene end was trimmed by 6 bases and the J gene end by 1 base; junction bases not matched to a gene: 3. CDR1 is LGHNT and CDR2 is FRNRAP in the germline V gene. CDR3 region: CASGGLAGGRTDTQYF. The CDR3 DNA sequence: TGTGCTAGTGGCGGACTAGCGGGGGGCCGCACAGATACGCAGTATTTT.

The CDR3 region has the DNA TGTGCCAGCTCACCAAGCCTCACTGAAGCTTTCTTT. Translated: CASSPSLTEAFF. The J gene is TRBJ1-1, the V gene TRBV18, with D uncertain. Trimming left V 2 bases short and J 4 bases short, with 5 bases between. This CDR3 has 12 amino acids. Germline V lookup: CDR1 KGHSH, CDR2 LQKENI.

The chain has TRBV5-1 and TRBJ1-4; the D gene is possibly TRBD1 (5 bases). The CDR3 totals 15 residues. The V gene lost 0 bases and the J gene lost 3 bases, with 9 bases spanning the gap. Looked up from germline, CDR1 is SGHRS and CDR2 is YFSETQ. The CDR3 is CASSLVGGANEKLFF. The CDR3 DNA reads as TGCGCCAGCAGCTTGGTGGGGGGAGCTAATGAAAAACTGTTTTTT.

The chain joins TRBV11-2 to TRBJ1-2; D is possibly TRBD1 (6 bases). With 1 base removed from V and 8 bases from J, the gap between germline ends came to 14 bases. Per germline, CDR1 SGHAT and CDR2 FQNNGV. This CDR3 comprises 14 residues. CDR3 coding DNA: TGTGCCAGCAGCTTAGGTTCTACAGGGTGGGGCTACACCTTC. Residues: CASSLGSTGWGYTF.

This clone was seen a single time. The rearrangement links TRBV14 to TRBJ1-5; no reliable D call. The V gene's germline CDR1 is SGHDN and CDR2 FVKESK. Trimming cost V 0 bases and J 4 bases, with 4 bases left between them. CDR3 length: 13 amino acids. For the CDR3, the DNA is TGTGCCAGCAGCCAAGATCTAAATCAGCCCCAGCATTTT. As protein: CASSQDLNQPQHF.

This chain links TRBV10-3 with TRBJ2-3, with TRBD2 identical over 8 bases. J lost 4 bases, V lost 6 bases, and 3 bases had no gene match. The CDR3 extends over 13 amino acids. Per the germline V gene, CDR1 is ENHRY and CDR2 is SYGVKD. The CDR3 here is CAIRQLAADTQYF. CDR3 coding DNA: TGTGCCATCAGACAACTAGCGGCAGATACGCAGTATTTT.

The V gene is TRBV10-2, the J gene TRBJ2-2; D may be TRBD2 (5 bases). The CDR3 sequence is 14 residues long. V lost 10 bases and J 4 bases, leaving 16 bases between the germline ends. CDR1 is WSHSY and CDR2 is SAAADI in the germline V gene. The CDR3 DNA reads as TGCGCCACCAAAGCCGGGGTCAGCACCGGGGAGCTGTTTTTT. This translates into CATKAGVSTGELFF.

The chain uses TRBV7-9 and TRBJ2-5, with 8 bases aligning to TRBD1. After removal of 5 bases from V and 2 bases from J, the junction contained 7 bases not matched to a gene. Looked up from germline, CDR1 is SEHNR and CDR2 is FQNEAQ (reference sequence). The CDR3 is 15 residues long. The DNA for the CDR3 is TGTGCCAGCAGCCGTGGGGACAGGAAACAAGAGACCCAGTACTTC. Amino acids: CASSRGDRKQETQYF.

The chain uses TRBV7-2 and TRBJ1-2, with unresolved D. Trimming pared 1 base from V and 3 bases from J, leaving 12 bases between. The CDR3 contains 15 residues. CDR1 and CDR2 from the germline V gene are SGHTA and FQGNSA. The CDR3 reads CASSLVALGDYGYTF. The CDR3 coding sequence is TGTGCCAGCAGCTTAGTCGCACTGGGAGACTATGGCTACACCTTC.

The V and J genes are TRBV7-8 and TRBJ1-4; 9 bases map to TRBD1. This CDR3 region has 15 residues. With 6 bases clipped from V and 7 bases from J, the junction kept 9 bases outside the gene matches. Germline values: CDR1 SGHVS, CDR2 FQNEAQ. As DNA, the CDR3 is TGTGCCAGCAGACTTACAGGGGGCTCTTTTGAAAAACTGTTTTTT. It yields the protein CASRLTGGSFEKLFF.

The chain uses TRBV4-3 and TRBJ2-3; TRBD2 aligns across 11 bases. The V segment lost 4 bases and the J segment 2 bases; nucleotides outside the gene matches: 5. This CDR3 is 16 amino acids long. Per the germline V gene, CDR1 is LGHNA and CDR2 is YSLEER. CDR3 DNA sequence: TGCGCCAGCAGCCGGATAGCGGGGGGGACCACAGATACGCAGTATTTT. Translated, it gives CASSRIAGGTTDTQYF.

The CDR3 loop is CASSYADSNQPQHF. The CDR3 nucleotides read TGTGCCAGCAGTTACGCTGATAGCAATCAGCCCCAGCATTTT. The gene calls are TRBV6-6 and TRBJ1-5; no reliable D call. V shed 2 bases and J shed 0 bases, with 5 bases lying between them. The CDR3 is made up of 14 amino acids. The germline V gene has CDR1 MNHNY and CDR2 SVGAGI (reference sequence).